This TCR beta chain came from a study of shared clonotypes between healthy human individuals. An assay was performed, and its level was deep. Libraries were prepared by immunoSEQ multiplex PCR; TCRdb keeps only in-frame clonotypes and omits some of them. The table has over a million clones, about 80% seen once. This clone was found a few times. Per the germline V gene, CDR1 is SGHTS and CDR2 is YDEGEE. Trimming pared 7 bases from V and 3 bases from J, leaving 18 bases between. The CDR3 contains 15 residues. The sequence derives from a man aged 18 to 30 in good health. The sample was memory CD4+ T cells sorted from blood. As for subset: CD45RA-negative fraction. The rearrangement uses TRBV5-8 and TRBJ2-3; TRBD1 is a possible D gene (5 bases). CDR3 loop: CASRDWGLGTDTQYF. The CDR3 nucleotides are TGTGCCAGCCGCGATTGGGGCCTGGGAACAGATACGCAGTATTTT.